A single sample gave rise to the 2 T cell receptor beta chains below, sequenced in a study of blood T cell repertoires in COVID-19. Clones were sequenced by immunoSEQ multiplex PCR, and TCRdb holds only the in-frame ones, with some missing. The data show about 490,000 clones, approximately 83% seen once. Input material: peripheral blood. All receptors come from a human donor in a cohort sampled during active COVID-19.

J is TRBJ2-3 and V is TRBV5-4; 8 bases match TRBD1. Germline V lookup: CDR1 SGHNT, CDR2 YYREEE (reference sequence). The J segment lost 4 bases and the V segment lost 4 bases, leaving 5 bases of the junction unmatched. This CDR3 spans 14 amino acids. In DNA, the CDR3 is TGTGCCAGCAGCAAAGGACAGGGTTCAGATACGCAGTATTTT. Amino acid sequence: CASSKGQGSDTQYF.

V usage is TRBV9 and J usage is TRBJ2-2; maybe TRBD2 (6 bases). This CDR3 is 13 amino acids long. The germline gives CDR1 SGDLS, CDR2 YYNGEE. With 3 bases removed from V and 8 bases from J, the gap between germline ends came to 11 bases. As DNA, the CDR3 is TGTGCCAGCAGCGCCGGGACTCTTGGGGAGCTGTTTTTT. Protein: CASSAGTLGELFF.